Given below is one TCR beta chain in context. Sequencing used immunoSEQ multiplex PCR; TCRdb keeps in-frame clones, though not all of them. The sample lists tens of thousands of clones, roughly nine tenths seen once, with approximately 28% in the top ten. This specimen belongs to a study of blood T cell repertoires in COVID-19. The CDR3 loop spans 14 amino acids. Germline CDR1 and CDR2: LNHDA and SQIVND (reference sequence). V lost 2 bases and J lost 6, with 11 bases in between. The sequencing sample was made of peripheral blood. The chain combines TRBV19 with TRBJ2-1; tentative D call: TRBD1 (6 bases). The source is a woman aged 80 or over with acute or convalescent COVID-19. The CDR3 DNA reads TGTGCCAGTAGTATATCCAGGGGTGGCAATGAGCAGTTCTTC. Protein product: CASSISRGGNEQFF.